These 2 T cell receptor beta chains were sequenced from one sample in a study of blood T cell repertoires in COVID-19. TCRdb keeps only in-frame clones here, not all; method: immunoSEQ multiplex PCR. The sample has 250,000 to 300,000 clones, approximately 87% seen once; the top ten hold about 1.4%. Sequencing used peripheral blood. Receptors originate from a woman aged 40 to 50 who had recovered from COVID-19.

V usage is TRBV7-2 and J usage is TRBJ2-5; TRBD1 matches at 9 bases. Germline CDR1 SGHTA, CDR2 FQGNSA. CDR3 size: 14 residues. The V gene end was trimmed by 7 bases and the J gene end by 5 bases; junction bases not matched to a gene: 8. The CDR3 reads CASNPGQGYETQYF. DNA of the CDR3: TGTGCCAGCAACCCCGGACAGGGGTACGAGACCCAGTACTTC.

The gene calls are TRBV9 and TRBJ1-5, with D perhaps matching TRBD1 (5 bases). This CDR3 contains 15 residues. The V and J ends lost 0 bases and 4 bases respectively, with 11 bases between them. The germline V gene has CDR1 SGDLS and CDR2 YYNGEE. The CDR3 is CASSVAVGGNQPQHF. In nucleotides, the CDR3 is TGTGCCAGCAGCGTAGCTGTCGGGGGGAATCAGCCCCAGCATTTT.